The 10 T cell receptor beta chains presented below share a single source sample, sequenced in a study of blood T cell repertoires in COVID-19. The repertoire was sequenced with immunoSEQ multiplex PCR; TCRdb's copy has only in-frame clones and lacks some. Of under 300,000 clones in the sample, about 90% were seen once. Sequenced input: PBMCs or T cells enriched from blood (not recorded which). The receptors were sampled from a woman between 25 and 40 years old with acute COVID-19.

CDR3 in DNA: TGTGCCAGCAGCTTTTTGGACAGGGATAATTCACCCCTCCACTTT. It codes for CASSFLDRDNSPLHF. V and J are TRBV5-4 and TRBJ1-6, with TRBD1 matching over 8 bases. CDR3 size: 15 residues. Trimming removed 2 bases from V and 5 bases from J; junction bases left unmatched: 3. In germline, CDR1 is SGHNT, CDR2 YYREEE (reference sequence).

The sample holds one count of this clone. The chain links TRBV28 to TRBJ2-4; D gene unclear. CDR3 length equals 16 residues. The V gene lost 3 bases and the J gene lost 7 bases, with 19 bases spanning the gap. Germline V gene lookup returns CDR1 MDHEN and CDR2 SYDVKM. In DNA, the CDR3 is TGTGCCAGCAGTTTTTTTTCGGGTAGAGGTGGGAACATTCAGTACTTC. Its protein is CASSFFSGRGGNIQYF.

The chain carries TRBV5-8 and TRBJ1-2; 10 nucleotides match TRBD1. The CDR3 totals 15 residues. The germline gives CDR1 SGHTS, CDR2 YDEGEE. V gave up 4 bases and J gave up 4 bases; unmatched junction bases: 7. CDR3 protein: CASSLRDRGGYGYTF. CDR3 in DNA: TGTGCCAGCAGCCTCCGGGACAGGGGTGGCTATGGCTACACCTTC.

This clone was recorded a few times. CDR3 nucleotides: TGTGCCAGCAGCCAGGCGGCCGGGCAGCCCCAGCATTTT. This encodes CASSQAAGQPQHF. V is TRBV14 and J is TRBJ1-5; D not certain. This CDR3 spans 13 amino acids. V was trimmed by 3 bases and J by 7 bases, leaving 10 bases between them. In germline, CDR1 is SGHDN, CDR2 FVKESK.

This clone came up a few times. The chain uses TRBV3-1 (or the pseudogene TRBV3-2) and TRBJ1-2; 7 nucleotides line up with TRBD1. The CDR3 covers 14 residues. In germline, CDR1 is LGHDT, CDR2 YNNKEL (reference sequence). V dropped 0 bases and J dropped 8; count of bases not matched to a gene: 6. This CDR3 reads CASSQEGTAAGYTF. DNA for the CDR3: TGTGCCAGCAGCCAAGAGGGGACAGCTGCCGGCTACACCTTC.

The V gene is TRBV7-9, the J gene TRBJ2-3; D unresolved. V was pared by 0 bases and J by 3 bases, with 7 bases between. The CDR3 has 14 residues. Germline-derived CDR1 and CDR2 are SEHNR and FQNEAQ (reference sequence). This CDR3 reads CASSLASETDTQYF. DNA for the CDR3: TGTGCCAGCAGCTTAGCGTCGGAGACAGATACGCAGTATTTT.

V and J are TRBV6-5 and TRBJ2-2, with D maybe TRBD2 (5 bases). The CDR3 extends over 15 amino acids. Between the trimmed V and J ends, which lost 0 bases and 7 bases, there was a span of 12 bases. Germline assignment: CDR1 MNHEY and CDR2 SVGAGI. The CDR3 DNA reads TGTGCCAGCAGTTACTCCGCGGGCCTGAGCGGGGAGCTGTTTTTT. Its protein is CASSYSAGLSGELFF.

This chain connects TRBV14 to TRBJ2-7, with a weak D call TRBD1 (6 bases). Germline CDR1 and CDR2: SGHDN and FVKESK. The CDR3 is 16 amino acids. With 6 bases removed from V and 2 bases from J, the gap between germline ends came to 20 bases. The CDR3 sequence: CASSPRGWAQTYEQYF. The CDR3 DNA reads TGTGCCAGCAGTCCGAGGGGGTGGGCGCAGACCTACGAGCAGTACTTC.

The chain uses TRBV6-1 and TRBJ1-4, with 10 bases aligning to TRBD1. Germline V gene sequence: CDR1 MNHNS, CDR2 SASEGT. The CDR3 is 16 residues long. V trimming: 2 bases; J trimming: 5 bases; junction bases outside the gene matches: 5. The CDR3 loop reads CASSEPPGQGNEKLFF. The DNA of the CDR3 is TGTGCCAGCAGTGAACCCCCGGGACAGGGGAATGAAAAACTGTTTTTT.

The chain joins TRBV18 to TRBJ1-2, with D possibly being TRBD1 (5 bases). CDR3 length equals 14 residues. V was cut by 5 bases and J by 3 bases, with 13 bases left in between. Per germline, CDR1 KGHSH and CDR2 LQKENI. In DNA form, the CDR3 reads TGTGCCAGCTCAACCCGACAGATAGACTATGGCTACACCTTC. Its translation: CASSTRQIDYGYTF.